This T cell receptor beta chain was sequenced for a study of T cell responses to AZD1222 COVID-19 vaccine. As for this clone: The antigen is not known.

The CDR3 length is 11 residues. V was clipped by 4 bases and J by 6 bases, with 5 bases between them. CDR1 and CDR2 (germline): MDHEN, SYDVKM. Study observations and caveats: White British donors predominated, females outnumbered males, and clonal diversity was possibly underestimated. Following two doses of AZD1222, Spike-specific TCR breadth and depth rose.

Method: immunoSEQ multiplex PCR; TCRdb's copy keeps in-frame clones and lacks some. The profile shows fewer than 150,000 clones, roughly 90% of them singletons. Pooling was applied to second doses at about 4 or about 12 weeks. V usage is TRBV28 and J usage is TRBJ2-3; no firm D call. The material sequenced was peripheral blood, taken 28 days after the second AZD1222 dose. This clonotype was obtained from an adult who received the AZD1222 COVID-19 vaccine. The DNA of the CDR3 is TGTGCCAGCAGTTCGTGGGATACGCAGTATTTT. Translation gives CASSSWDTQYF.